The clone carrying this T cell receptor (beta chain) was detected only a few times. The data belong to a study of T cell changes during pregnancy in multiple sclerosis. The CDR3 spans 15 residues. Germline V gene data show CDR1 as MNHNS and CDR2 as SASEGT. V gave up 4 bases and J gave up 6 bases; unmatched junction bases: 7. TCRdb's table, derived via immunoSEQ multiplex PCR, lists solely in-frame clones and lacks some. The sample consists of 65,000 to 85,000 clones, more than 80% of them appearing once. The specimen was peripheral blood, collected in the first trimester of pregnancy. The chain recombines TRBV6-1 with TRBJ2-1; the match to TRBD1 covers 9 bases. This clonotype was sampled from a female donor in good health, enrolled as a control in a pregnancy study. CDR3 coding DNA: TGTGCCAGCAGTGTGAGGACAGGGGTTAGCAATGAGCAGTTCTTC. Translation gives CASSVRTGVSNEQFF.